The T cell receptor beta chain under discussion was sequenced for a study of identical twins. General study points: Zero-insertion results could be subject to partial confounding by invariant MAIT and iNKT cells.

For this clonotype: The antigen remains unidentified.

Template switching created a universal primer site, and the cDNA included unique molecular identifiers. Each CDR3 protein gets one entry after TCRdb re-called the 5' RACE reads with MiXCR. The sample has roughly 350,000 distinct CDR3 sequences, 9% to 15% seen once. Per germline, CDR1 MNHNS and CDR2 SASEGT. Between the trimmed V and J ends, which lost 4 bases and 1 base, there was a span of 17 bases. The CDR3 consists of 17 residues. All donors comprised healthy Caucasians. The sample was also linked to a second study, of yellow fever vaccine responses in identical twins.

The rearrangement joins TRBV6-1 to TRBJ1-5; D gene unclear. The source material was CD8+ T cells sorted from blood. This receptor was obtained from a young woman in good health. This CDR3 is CASSGYLDKRSNQPQHF. In DNA, the CDR3 is TGTGCCAGCAGTGGATATTTAGACAAAAGAAGCAATCAGCCCCAGCATTTT.